Listed below are T cell receptor beta chains from one sample, sequenced in a study of cytomegalovirus exposure and HLA in healthy donors. Profiling relied on immunoSEQ multiplex PCR, and the TCRdb table lists in-frame clones only, not all of them. This sample has around 130,000 clones; roughly four fifths occur once, and the top ten carry less than 4%. Sequencing was performed on PBMCs. The receptors come from a man aged 25 to 45 in good health and CMV-seronegative. Each CDR3 is given with its conserved first and last residue. Fields, in order: V gene, J gene, CDR3 protein.

TRBV27	TRBJ2-1	CASSLLLLRASVGNEQFF
TRBV5-1	TRBJ2-7	CASSSISSSYEQYF
TRBV5-1	TRBJ2-7	CASSLARPSGSYEQYF
TRBV9	TRBJ2-7	CASSVGSRAGAAGYEQYF
TRBV9	TRBJ2-7	CASSALGGDTYEQYF
TRBV29-1	TRBJ2-3	CSVELGLAGGRTDTQYF
TRBV12-5	TRBJ2-1	CASGFGGTSGGADEQFF
TRBV10-3	TRBJ2-5	CAISDREETQYF
TRBV20-1	TRBJ2-7	CSASGGREQYF
TRBV7-7	TRBJ2-6	CASSPLISSGANVLTF
TRBV11-2	TRBJ2-3	CASSLDGASGSDTQYF
TRBV30	TRBJ2-1	CAWSKKRGVGFSSYNEQFF
TRBV28	TRBJ2-7	CASSEAASTEQYF
TRBV6-5	TRBJ2-1	CASSLTLLNEQFF
TRBV27	TRBJ2-7	CASSNTGTGTYEQYF
TRBV18	TRBJ1-3	CASSSDSSGNTIYF
TRBV6-4	TRBJ1-6	CASRAAGGSNSPLHF
TRBV6-4	TRBJ2-1	CASSDRGSYNEQFF
TRBV27	TRBJ2-1	CASSANNEQFF
TRBV13	TRBJ2-2	CASSYAEGLPGELFF
TRBV2	TRBJ1-1	CASSGDGSTEAFF
TRBV6-5	TRBJ1-4	CASRTGTGGEKLFF
TRBV7-3	TRBJ1-1	CASSQAGGGTEAFF
TRBV25-1	TRBJ2-3	CASRELGTDTQYF
TRBV19	TRBJ2-1	CASSPLGGKYNEQFF
TRBV25-1	TRBJ2-7	CASLGHLSYEQYF
TRBV21-1	TRBJ1-5	CASSNAWPGQGVVGQPQHF
TRBV5-1	TRBJ1-2	CASSSAGSTNYGYTF
TRBV7-3	TRBJ1-1	CASSHTNTEAFF
TRBV5-6	TRBJ2-5	CASSLDRIQETQYF
TRBV6-5	TRBJ2-3	CASGGGDTQYF
TRBV7-9	TRBJ1-5	CSSSSGGRPQHF
TRBV4-1	TRBJ2-6	CASSQETYRVTGANVLTF
TRBV25-1	TRBJ2-5	CASKKRTGTETQYF
TRBV7-2	TRBJ1-1	CASSRGWNTEAFF
TRBV28	TRBJ2-5	CASSPEETQYF
TRBV30	TRBJ2-5	CAWSGNRGAIRETQYF
TRBV7-2	TRBJ1-2	CASSPDREVSYTF
TRBV20-1	TRBJ2-5	CSASRLETQYF
TRBV27	TRBJ1-3	CASSLSASSGNTIYF
TRBV7-7	TRBJ1-5	CASSSLFRLSGTGFYQPQHF